This entry concerns a single TCR beta chain. The data stem from a study of shared clonotypes between healthy human individuals. Terminally differentiated effector memory CD45RA+ cells were excluded by CCR7 positive selection of CD45RO-negative cells. Trimming took off 8 bases at V and 2 bases at J, with 16 bases between the two ends. The CDR3 is 15 amino acids. Germline assignment: CDR1 MDHEN and CDR2 SYDVKM. The protocol was immunoSEQ multiplex PCR, while the TCRdb copy is restricted to in-frame clones and leaves out a portion. The sample comprises fewer than 1 million clones, 90% to 98% of which are singletons, and roughly 0.23% rests with the top ten.

Sequenced material: naive CD8+ T cells sorted from blood. The V call is TRBV28, the J call TRBJ2-1; D not certain. The sequence was collected from a man aged 25 to 40 in good health. CDR3 loop: CASENSVVTYNEQFF. The CDR3 DNA reads as TGTGCCAGCGAGAACTCTGTCGTCACCTACAATGAGCAGTTCTTC.